This T cell receptor beta chain is drawn from a study of cytotoxic CD8 clonotypes in ibrutinib-treated CLL. This clone was counted a few times. Deletions cut 6 bases from V and 5 bases from J, with 10 bases between. This CDR3 comprises 12 residues. Germline loops: CDR1 MNHEY, CDR2 SMNVEV (reference sequence). Generated by immunoSEQ multiplex PCR, the TCRdb table keeps only in-frame clones and is missing some. The sample yields roughly 150,000 clones, around nine tenths seen once. This sample comprised PBMCs, obtained at disease progression, from a patient treated with ibrutinib. This sequence originates from a human donor with chronic lymphocytic leukemia. The genes are TRBV27 and TRBJ1-1; D ambiguous. This CDR3 is CASRKGLTEAFF. The CDR3 bases are TGTGCCAGCAGGAAAGGGTTGACTGAAGCTTTCTTT.